This T cell receptor (beta chain) is from a study of blood T cell repertoires in COVID-19. Across the study: Sites in the United States, Italy and Spain provided acute and convalescent COVID-19 samples. Sources were T cells, B-cell-depleted T cells, or PBMCs; the material itself was cDNA or gDNA.

CDR1 and CDR2 from the germline V gene are SGHTS and YDEGEE. CDR3 length equals 14 residues. V was clipped by 3 bases and J by 5 bases; unmatched bases: 6. Seattle patients were enrolled during active infection and followed longitudinally. How the authors handled the data: Quantification of nucleated cells was approximated via reference gene primer amplification. Measured with immunoSEQ multiplex PCR; TCRdb has only the in-frame clones, and not every one. Clone size and the V and J calls come from that table; the DNA yielded D and trimming. The profile shows roughly 380,000 clones, 89% of them singletons.

This receptor was taken from a middle-aged woman with COVID-19, enrolled during active disease. Sequencing was carried out using peripheral blood. The V and J genes are TRBV5-8 and TRBJ2-5, with 8 bases identical to TRBD1. The CDR3 protein is CASSSRTGSETQYF. The CDR3 bases are TGTGCCAGCAGCTCTAGGACAGGGTCGGAGACCCAGTACTTC.